The text below deals with one TCR beta chain. V was clipped by 11 bases and J by 0 bases, with 17 bases between them. CDR3 length: 15 residues. Germline-derived CDR1 and CDR2 are MNHEY and SVGAGI. This sample was taken from a study of blood T cell repertoires in COVID-19. Looking at the study overall: Samples taken during acute and convalescent COVID-19 were collected in the United States, Italy and Spain. PBMCs, B-cell-depleted T cells, or T cells were the source of the cDNA or gDNA that made up the material.

In the source study's methods: Estimation of nucleated cell counts was performed using reference gene primer amplification. Libraries were prepared by immunoSEQ multiplex PCR; TCRdb keeps only in-frame clonotypes and omits some of them. The V and J calls and clone size are taken from that table; D and trimming were inferred from the DNA. The table shows around 99,000 clones, with over 70% occurring only once. This chain connects TRBV6-5 to TRBJ2-1, with D uncertain. The clonotype was recovered from a human donor in a cohort sampled during active or convalescent COVID-19. The specimen was peripheral blood. This CDR3 is CAAARSVFSYNEQFF. CDR3 nucleotides: TGTGCCGCGGCGAGGAGCGTTTTCTCCTACAATGAGCAGTTCTTC.